This TCR beta chain was recovered during a study of T cell responses to AZD1222 COVID-19 vaccine (dated by TCRdb to about 2021). With regard to the full study: A total of 230 to 250 trial participants underwent TCR sequencing, of whom 207 received two doses of AZD1222 and about 26 received two doses of the MenACWY control vaccine. Trial participants were enrolled by age into 18-55, 56-69 and 70-plus year subgroups, with approximately 150, 28 and 58 TCR-sequenced participants respectively. Study-wide conclusions, independent of this receptor: Because no day 14 peak-response samples were available, repertoires were characterized only after the peak T cell response. After two AZD1222 doses, both the breadth and the depth of spike-specific TCRs were significantly higher than at day 0 and than in MenACWY recipients. In the small 56-69-year group, the increase in depth fell short of significance, most likely because of low power. Epitopes outside the regions mutated in the B.1.351 and B.1.1.7 variants were reportedly recognized by nearly half of the unique spike-specific TCRs. The vaccine-associated CD4 TCRs covered the entire spike protein, and the dominant responses fell in regions 160-218 and 743-854. Conclusions about previously exposed vaccinees were limited because only a handful of AZD1222 recipients were SARS-CoV-2 seropositive at baseline. Most participants were white British and females outnumbered males, and the authors suggested that clonal diversity may have been underestimated.

Notes on this clone: The antigen it binds to is not known. No base qualities exist here, and no much larger clone lies one base off it.

The sample's time point label is to be understood as: about 28 days (+/-7) after the second vaccine dose. AZD1222 recipients whose second dose came at about 4 weeks and those whose second dose came at about 12 weeks were combined into one group, since spike-specific TCR depth and breadth did not differ between the two schedules. Vaccinee samples came from UK trials COV001 and COV002, including a single-blind randomized controlled phase 2/3 trial of AZD1222 (ChAdOx1 nCoV-19) in healthy adults. For TCRbeta chain sequencing, PBMC samples from trial participants were taken at day 0 and at day 28 after the second dose. The CDR3 regions of human TCRbeta chains were analyzed by immunosequencing. As for how the authors treated the data: TCRs in the repertoires were compared against a reference library of SARS-CoV-2-specific TCRs that had been generated with the MIRA antigen-specificity platform. Breadth meant the fraction of unique TCRs that were SARS-CoV-2-associated, whereas depth meant the fraction of total T cells that were SARS-CoV-2-associated. Each spike-specific TCR was assigned to its reactive spike region and to a CD4 or CD8 class using the MIRA data. Log10-transformed breadth and depth values were compared by one-way ANOVA with Sidak's multiple comparisons tests. TCRdb took this table from immuneACCESS and kept in-frame rearrangements with V and J called. Such tables lack part of the clones; where checked against another copy, unresolved V genes explain under half of the gap, and the rest is unexplained. That table gives V, J and clone size, and the DNA gave D and trimming. The sample records 85,000 or so clones, under 95% of which are singletons. The biggest ten clones account for more than 9% of the sample.

The material sequenced was peripheral blood, taken 28 days after the second AZD1222 dose. This receptor was taken from an adult who received the AZD1222 COVID-19 vaccine.

In nucleotides, the sequence is TGTGCCAGCAGCTTAGAACTCACAGGGTTGGCGACCCAGTACTTC. The resulting protein is CASSLELTGLATQYF. The V and J genes are TRBV7-6 and TRBJ2-5; the D gene is perhaps TRBD1, on 6 matching bases. Cut back by 1 base and 7 bases, the V and J ends lie 16 bases apart. The CDR3 measures 15 amino acids from cysteine to phenylalanine. This entry keeps only the CDR3 DNA: 45 bases, framed from base 1. Per the germline V gene, SGHVS is the CDR1 and FNYEAQ is the CDR2.